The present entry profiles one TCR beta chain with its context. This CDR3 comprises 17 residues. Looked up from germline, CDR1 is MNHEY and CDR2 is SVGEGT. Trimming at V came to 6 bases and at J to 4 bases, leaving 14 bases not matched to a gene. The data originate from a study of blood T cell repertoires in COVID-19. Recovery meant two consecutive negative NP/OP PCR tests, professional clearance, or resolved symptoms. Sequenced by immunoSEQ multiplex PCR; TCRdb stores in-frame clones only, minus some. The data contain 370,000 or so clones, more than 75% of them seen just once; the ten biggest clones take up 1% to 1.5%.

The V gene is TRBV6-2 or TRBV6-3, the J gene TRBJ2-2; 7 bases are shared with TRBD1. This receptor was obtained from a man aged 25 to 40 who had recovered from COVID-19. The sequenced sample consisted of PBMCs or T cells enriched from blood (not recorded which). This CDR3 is CASSTGGGRQGTGELFF. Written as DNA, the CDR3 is TGTGCCAGCAGCACCGGAGGCGGGCGACAGGGCACCGGGGAGCTGTTTTTT.